This is a list of T cell receptor beta chains from one sample in a study of blood T cell repertoires in COVID-19. The repertoire was sequenced with immunoSEQ multiplex PCR; TCRdb's copy has only in-frame clones and lacks some. Here the sample spans about 130,000 clones, more than 80% being singletons. The sequenced material came from peripheral blood. Every receptor here comes from a human donor in a cohort sampled during active COVID-19. The CDR3 runs from the conserved cysteine through the conserved F or W. D genes are given only for firm matches. Clone size, where shown, is once, few, many, or a class for clones that have expanded.

D gene: NA
V gene: TRBV7-6
J gene: TRBJ1-1
clone size: NA
CDR3 protein: CASSIQENTEAFF
CDR3 DNA: TGTGCCAGCAGCATACAAGAGAACACTGAAGCTTTCTTT

D gene: TRBD2
V gene: TRBV6-2/TRBV6-3
J gene: TRBJ2-7
clone size: NA
CDR3 protein: CASSWDIAGEFYEQYF
CDR3 DNA: TGTGCCAGCAGTTGGGATATAGCGGGGGAGTTTTACGAGCAGTACTTC

D gene: TRBD1
V gene: TRBV7-2
J gene: TRBJ2-5
clone size: few
CDR3 protein: CASSLDRGRMETQYF
CDR3 DNA: TGTGCCAGCAGCCTTGACAGGGGGCGGATGGAGACCCAGTACTTC

D gene: TRBD1
V gene: TRBV19
J gene: TRBJ1-2
clone size: NA
CDR3 protein: CASSTMTGGRSYGYTF
CDR3 DNA: TGTGCCAGTAGTACAATGACAGGGGGCCGAAGCTATGGCTACACCTTC

D gene: TRBD1
V gene: TRBV27
J gene: TRBJ1-1
clone size: NA
CDR3 protein: CASSLATGLGTEAFF
CDR3 DNA: TGTGCCAGCAGTTTAGCGACAGGGTTGGGCACTGAAGCTTTCTTT

D gene: NA
V gene: TRBV6-6
J gene: TRBJ1-6
clone size: NA
CDR3 protein: CAGSQGLNSPLHF
CDR3 DNA: TGTGCCGGATCCCAGGGGTTAAATTCACCCCTCCACTTT

D gene: NA
V gene: TRBV7-9
J gene: TRBJ2-5
clone size: NA
CDR3 protein: CASSLATAQETQYF
CDR3 DNA: TGTGCCAGCAGCTTAGCGACAGCTCAAGAGACCCAGTACTTC

D gene: NA
V gene: TRBV15
J gene: TRBJ2-5
clone size: NA
CDR3 protein: CATRAGETQYF
CDR3 DNA: TGTGCCACCAGGGCGGGGGAGACCCAGTACTTC

D gene: NA
V gene: TRBV19
J gene: TRBJ1-6
clone size: NA
CDR3 protein: CASSMRTGGYNSPLHF
CDR3 DNA: TGTGCCAGTAGTATGAGGACGGGCGGGTATAATTCACCCCTCCACTTT

D gene: TRBD2
V gene: TRBV4-3
J gene: TRBJ2-5
clone size: once
CDR3 protein: CASSLSRAGEQETQYF
CDR3 DNA: TGCGCCAGCAGCCTGAGTCGAGCGGGGGAGCAAGAGACCCAGTACTTC